This TCR beta chain was captured by sequencing in a study of T cell responses to AZD1222 COVID-19 vaccine. As for the study in general: Pooled samples include second doses given at about 4 or 12 weeks.

The CDR3 is 15 amino acids. Trimming took 0 bases from V and 3 from J, leaving 11 bases between them. Germline V lookup: CDR1 MNHEY, CDR2 SVGAGI. Broader study findings: Samples come after the peak T cell response, not at day 14. CD4 TCRs linked to vaccination spanned spike, dominating at 160-218 and 743-854.

The assay was immunoSEQ multiplex PCR, and TCRdb's table has in-frame clones only and misses some. The sample has roughly 100,000 clones, 80% to 90% seen once. In regard to this clone: The antigen remains unidentified.

The sequence was collected from an adult in good health. The sample in question was peripheral blood, obtained on day 0 of AZD1222 vaccination. The chain carries TRBV6-5 and TRBJ1-1; possibly TRBD1 for D (5 bases). The CDR3: CASSYSSRADTEAFF. CDR3 bases: TGTGCCAGCAGTTACTCTTCCAGGGCGGACACTGAAGCTTTCTTT.